These 25 T cell receptor beta chains share one sample of origin, sequenced in a study of cytomegalovirus exposure and HLA in healthy donors. Vbeta (60) and Jbeta (13) primers were used in the PCR. The protocol was immunoSEQ multiplex PCR, while the TCRdb copy is restricted to in-frame clones and leaves out a portion. The repertoire holds about 130,000 clones, with approximately 87% as singletons. The sequencing input was PBMCs. These receptor sequences come from a woman aged 25-40 years in good health and CMV-seronegative.

This clone showed up just a few times. V gene TRBV2 combines with J gene TRBJ2-1; 14 bases map to TRBD2. This CDR3 spans 16 amino acids. V lost 6 bases to trimming and J lost 2 bases; unmatched junction nucleotides: 3. The germline V gene encodes CDR1 SNHLY and CDR2 FYNNEI. Written as DNA, the CDR3 is TGTGCCAGCAGGGGGACTAGCGGGAGACCCTACAATGAGCAGTTCTTC. As protein: CASRGTSGRPYNEQFF.

The rearrangement uses TRBV7-2 and TRBJ2-3, with 8 bases lining up with TRBD2. After removal of 5 bases from V and 4 bases from J, the junction contained 8 bases not matched to a gene. In germline, CDR1 is SGHTA, CDR2 FQGNSA. The CDR3 spans 15 residues. The CDR3 is CASSTRTSRADTQYF. Here the CDR3 DNA reads TGTGCCAGCAGCACACGGACTAGCCGCGCAGATACGCAGTATTTT.

There are a few counts of this clone. The chain couples TRBV19 to TRBJ2-1; 7 positions agree with TRBD2. This CDR3 comprises 13 residues. The germline CDR1 and CDR2 sequences are LNHDA and SQIVND (reference sequence). With V trimmed by 5 bases and J by 4 bases, 2 bases remained unmatched. CDR3 residues: CASSASGYNEQFF. The CDR3 DNA is TGTGCCAGTAGTGCTAGCGGTTACAATGAGCAGTTCTTC.

J is TRBJ2-1 and V is TRBV21-1; no DNA check was done on the table's D call, TRBD2. TRBV21-1 is annotated as a pseudogene. The CDR3 is 15 residues long. CDR3 in amino acids: CASSHSSGRAHEQFF. CDR3 in DNA: TGTGCCAGCAGCCATTCTAGCGGGAGGGCCCATGAGCAGTTCTTC.

The chain employs TRBV28 and TRBJ1-5; TRBD1 aligns across 8 bases. Germline-derived CDR1 and CDR2 are MDHEN and SYDVKM. This CDR3 is built from 13 residues. V was pared by 4 bases and J by 6 bases, with 2 bases of the junction left unmatched. The CDR3 sequence: CASSWTGTQPQHF. CDR3 bases: TGTGCCAGCAGTTGGACAGGGACTCAGCCCCAGCATTTT.

This chain links TRBV10-2 with TRBJ2-7, with 9 bases lining up with TRBD2. V lost 7 bases to trimming and J lost 3 bases; unmatched junction nucleotides: 10. This CDR3 is built from 15 residues. Germline CDR1 WSHSY, CDR2 SAAADI. CDR3 nucleotide sequence: TGCGCCAGCATCGAACAAGCGGGAGGTTTCTACGAGCAGTACTTC. Its translation is CASIEQAGGFYEQYF.

The V call is TRBV6-6, the J call TRBJ2-3; the match to TRBD1 covers 8 bases. This CDR3 is built from 14 residues. Germline CDR1 MNHNY, CDR2 SVGAGI (reference sequence). After removal of 7 bases from V and 1 base from J, the junction contained 4 bases not matched to a gene. The CDR3 region has the DNA TGTGCCAGCACCGACAGGGGCGGCACAGATACGCAGTATTTT. As protein: CASTDRGGTDTQYF.

On this clone itself: At one end the junction does not follow the germline gene, possibly because of a read error. CDR3 loop: CSSSLDRPNTEAFF. The CDR3 region has the DNA TGTTCCAGCAGCTTAGACAGGCCGAACACTGAAGCTTTCTTT. The J gene is TRBJ1-1, the V gene TRBV7-9, with a possible D match to TRBD1 (6 bases). This CDR3 spans 14 amino acids. The germline CDR1 and CDR2 sequences are SEHNR and FQNEAQ (reference sequence).

The rearrangement uses TRBV2 and TRBJ2-5, with a weak D call TRBD1 (5 bases). CDR3 size: 14 residues. Trimming removed 4 bases at V and 2 bases at J, with 11 bases between. Germline lookup yields CDR1 SNHLY and CDR2 FYNNEI. The CDR3 DNA reads TGTGCCAGCAGTGCTCAGGGAAGTCAAGAGACCCAGTACTTC. Translation gives CASSAQGSQETQYF.

This chain uses TRBV4-3 with TRBJ2-4; D unclear. CDR1 is LGHNA, CDR2 YSLEER, per germline. Trimming left V 1 base short and J 9 bases short, with 25 bases between. This CDR3 has 18 amino acids. Here the CDR3 DNA reads TGCGCCAGCAGCCAAGTTCTGGTACCATTCGTGGGCCGGCGCATTCAGTACTTC. This sequence encodes CASSQVLVPFVGRRIQYF.

The rearrangement joins TRBV6-1 to TRBJ1-1; D gene ambiguous. CDR3 size: 13 residues. The ends were cut back, 8 bases at V and 3 bases at J, with 13 bases in the middle. Germline V lookup: CDR1 MNHNS, CDR2 SASEGT. CDR3 coding DNA: TGTGCCAGCTCCCGGGGTGACTACACTGAAGCTTTCTTT. It yields the protein CASSRGDYTEAFF.

This clone occurred a few times. The CDR3 spells CASSYRGGVGEQYF. Here the CDR3 DNA reads TGTGCCAGCAGCTACCGCGGCGGGGTGGGGGAGCAGTACTTC. The chain joins TRBV6-5 to TRBJ2-5, with a weak D call TRBD2 (6 bases). This CDR3 spans 14 amino acids. Trimming left V 6 bases short and J 11 bases short, with 22 bases between. Germline V CDR1 and CDR2: MNHEY, SVGAGI.

The J gene is TRBJ2-2, the V gene TRBV11-2; 9 bases line up with TRBD1. Germline CDR1 reads SGHAT; CDR2 reads FQNNGV. Trimming at V came to 4 bases and at J to 8 bases, leaving 5 bases not matched to a gene. The length of the CDR3 is 14 residues. Here the CDR3 DNA reads TGTGCCAGCAGCTCTCGACAGGGGGGTGGGGAGCTGTTTTTT. Protein product: CASSSRQGGGELFF.

This clone has more than one count but fewer than ten. J is TRBJ1-5 and V is TRBV6-1; D is perhaps TRBD1 (6 bases). CDR1 is MNHNS and CDR2 is SASEGT in the germline V gene. Trimming removed 1 base at V and 4 bases at J, with 17 bases between. CDR3 length equals 17 residues. The CDR3 coding sequence is TGTGCCAGCAGTGAAGGGCTCGGCAGGGGTAGGAATCAGCCCCAGCATTTT. Translation: CASSEGLGRGRNQPQHF.

The rearrangement joins TRBV2 to TRBJ1-5; TRBD1 aligns across 10 bases. The CDR3 sequence is 16 residues long. The V segment lost 6 bases and the J segment 11 bases; nucleotides outside the gene matches: 16. Germline V gene data show CDR1 as SNHLY and CDR2 as FYNNEI. Here the CDR3 reads CASRVPGQGPEMTQHF. CDR3 bases: TGTGCCAGCAGGGTACCGGGACAGGGGCCCGAGATGACCCAGCATTTT.

As DNA, the CDR3 is TGCGCCAGCAGCGTAGCCGCGAGCTCCTACGAGCAGTACTTC. The encoded protein is CASSVAASSYEQYF. The rearrangement uses TRBV4-1 and TRBJ2-5; D not resolved. TRBJ2-7 matches the DNA end more closely, so the J call is doubtful. Germline CDR1 MGHRA, CDR2 YSYEKL. The CDR3 is 14 residues long.

Worth noting for this clone: Other nucleotide sequences from this sample produce the same CDR3. This chain connects TRBV19 to TRBJ2-1, with D possibly matching TRBD1 (6 bases). This CDR3 region has 15 residues. Germline CDR1 is LNHDA and CDR2 is SQIVND (reference sequence). V dropped 1 base and J dropped 4 bases, with 11 bases sitting between them. In DNA form, the CDR3 reads TGTGCCAGTAGTATAGGTCAGGGGCTTTACAATGAGCAGTTCTTC. It yields the protein CASSIGQGLYNEQFF.

The chain couples TRBV4-2 to TRBJ2-4; the match to TRBD2 covers 12 bases. The J segment lost 3 bases and the V segment lost 3 bases, leaving 15 bases of the junction unmatched. The CDR3 consists of 20 residues. Germline CDR1 LGHNA, CDR2 YNFKEQ. CDR3 sequence reads: CASSHSSLAGGVLDKNIQYF. CDR3 DNA sequence: TGTGCCAGCAGCCATTCCAGCCTAGCGGGGGGGGTTCTGGACAAAAACATTCAGTACTTC.

V is TRBV10-3 and J is TRBJ2-5; D uncertain. The DNA end is more similar to TRBJ2-7, so the J call may be wrong. CDR3 length equals 13 residues. The germline CDR1 and CDR2 sequences are ENHRY and SYGVKD. CDR3 DNA: TGTGCCATCAGTGTGCCTAACTCCTACGAGCAGTACTTC. Translated: CAISVPNSYEQYF.

A single count supports this clone. The CDR3 DNA is TGCGCCAGCAGCTTGGTTGCGGCCGGGACATTAAACACTGAAGCTTTCTTT. Its translation: CASSLVAAGTLNTEAFF. The genes are TRBV5-1 and TRBJ1-1, with D perhaps TRBD1 (6 bases). The CDR3 has 17 amino acids. The germline gives CDR1 SGHRS, CDR2 YFSETQ. V was cut by 0 bases and J by 2 bases, with 17 bases left in between.

The chain couples TRBV6-5 to TRBJ1-4; no firm D call. Trimming took off 1 base at V and 7 bases at J, with 10 bases between the two ends. The CDR3 totals 14 residues. The germline CDR1 and CDR2 sequences are MNHEY and SVGAGI. The CDR3 sequence: CASSYYQDVEKLFF. The DNA for the CDR3 is TGTGCCAGCAGTTACTACCAGGATGTTGAAAAACTGTTTTTT.

This clone was seen once. V is TRBV2 and J is TRBJ1-1, with D possibly being TRBD1 (5 bases). Germline CDR1 and CDR2: SNHLY and FYNNEI. This CDR3 region has 14 residues. V dropped 6 bases and J dropped 5 bases, with 16 bases sitting between them. This CDR3 reads CASSAGPGGTEAFF. CDR3 sequence (DNA): TGTGCCAGCAGCGCAGGGCCGGGTGGGACTGAAGCTTTCTTT.

This clone showed up just once. This chain joins TRBV19 and TRBJ2-1; TRBD2 is a possible D gene (6 bases). Trimming shortened V by 8 bases and J by 7 bases, and 24 bases separated the two germline ends. CDR1 is LNHDA, CDR2 SQIVND, per germline (reference sequence). This CDR3 comprises 16 residues. The CDR3 here is CASRTRDSLTTNEQFF. The CDR3 region has the DNA TGTGCCAGTCGTACGCGGGACTCACTAACTACTAATGAGCAGTTCTTC.

The rearrangement joins TRBV7-2 to TRBJ1-2; 9 nucleotides agree with TRBD1. The CDR3 is made up of 14 amino acids. Per germline, CDR1 SGHTA and CDR2 FQGNSA. V shed 5 bases and J 6 bases; nucleotides not matched to a gene: 7. The CDR3 DNA is TGTGCCAGCAGCCCGCCCGGACAGGGGAATGGCTACACCTTC. Translating it yields CASSPPGQGNGYTF.

J is TRBJ2-7 and V is TRBV5-4; 8 bases line up with TRBD1. V was clipped by 0 bases and J by 3 bases; unmatched bases: 5. Germline CDR1 and CDR2: SGHNT and YYREEE (reference sequence). The CDR3 is made up of 15 amino acids. CDR3 in DNA: TGTGCCAGCAGCTTGGAGGCAGGGGGCTTCTACGAGCAGTACTTC. Translation gives CASSLEAGGFYEQYF.